This is a list of T cell receptor beta chains from one sample in a study of blood T cell repertoires in COVID-19. TCRdb keeps only in-frame clones here, not all; method: immunoSEQ multiplex PCR. The table lists roughly 280,000 clones, 88% of them singletons. Sequenced sample: peripheral blood. The receptors were sampled from a woman in her twenties or thirties with COVID-19, enrolled during active disease. The CDR3 runs from the conserved cysteine through the conserved F or W. Each record gives: J gene, V gene, clone size, D gene, CDR3 DNA, CDR3 protein. A D gene is named only where the DNA matches it firmly. Rows give clone size only sometimes, using once, few, many, or a class for an expanded clone.

J: TRBJ1-5; V: TRBV6-5; size: -; D: TRBD1; DNA: TGTGCCAGCAGGACGGGACAGGCCAATCAGCCCCAGCATTTT; CDR3: CASRTGQANQPQHF
J: TRBJ2-7; V: TRBV19; size: -; D: TRBD2; DNA: TGTGCCAGTAGTTCAGGGGGACTAGCGGGCACCTACGAGCAGTACTTC; CDR3: CASSSGGLAGTYEQYF
J: TRBJ1-2; V: TRBV2; size: -; D: TRBD1; DNA: TGTGCCAGCAACCCAGGGGGACTTCTCTATGGCTACACCTTC; CDR3: CASNPGGLLYGYTF
J: TRBJ2-5; V: TRBV10-3; size: -; D: TRBD2; DNA: TGTGCCATCAGTTCCGGGACTAGCGGGAGGCCTGGGGAGACCCAGTACTTC; CDR3: CAISSGTSGRPGETQYF
J: TRBJ2-7; V: TRBV14; size: few; D: TRBD2; DNA: TGTGCCAGCAGCCAACTAGGACTAGCGGGGTACGAGCAGTACTTC; CDR3: CASSQLGLAGYEQYF
J: TRBJ2-1; V: TRBV18; size: -; D: TRBD1; DNA: TGTGCCAGCTCACCCCGGGACAGGGACTACAATGAGCAGTTCTTC; CDR3: CASSPRDRDYNEQFF
J: TRBJ2-3; V: TRBV24-1; size: -; D: TRBD1; DNA: TGTGCCACCAGTGACTGGGACAGAAGCACAGATACGCAGTATTTT; CDR3: CATSDWDRSTDTQYF
J: TRBJ2-2; V: TRBV19; size: -; D: -; DNA: TGTGCCAGTAGTATAGGAGGACAGACCGGGGAGCTGTTTTTT; CDR3: CASSIGGQTGELFF
J: TRBJ1-1; V: TRBV6-6; size: -; D: -; DNA: TGTGCCAGCAGTTACTCGGGGGCGAACGCTGAAGCTTTCTTT; CDR3: CASSYSGANAEAFF
J: TRBJ1-1; V: TRBV2; size: -; D: TRBD1; DNA: TGTGCCAGCAGTTCGACAGGGGCGGCTTTTGATGCTTTCTTT; CDR3: CASSSTGAAFDAFF
J: TRBJ1-5; V: TRBV30; size: -; D: -; DNA: TGTGCCTGGGGGAGAGAGGGCTCAAATCAGCCCCAGCATTTT; CDR3: CAWGREGSNQPQHF
J: TRBJ2-7; V: TRBV5-1; size: -; D: -; DNA: TGCGCCAGCAGCCCCTGGGGCGACGAGGCCTACGAGCAGTACTTC; CDR3: CASSPWGDEAYEQYF
J: TRBJ1-3; V: TRBV2; size: -; D: TRBD1; DNA: TGTGCCAGCAGTCTCGAGACAGGGCAACTCTCTGGAAACACCATATATTTT; CDR3: CASSLETGQLSGNTIYF
J: TRBJ2-5; V: TRBV5-4; size: -; D: TRBD2; DNA: TGTGCCAGCAGCGCTGGGACTAACCAAGAGACCCAGTACTTC; CDR3: CASSAGTNQETQYF
J: TRBJ2-7; V: TRBV25-1; size: -; D: TRBD1; DNA: TGTGCCAGCAGTGACGGGCCGCGACAGGGTCTCGACTACGAGCAGTACTTC; CDR3: CASSDGPRQGLDYEQYF
J: TRBJ2-3; V: TRBV7-6; size: -; D: TRBD2; DNA: TGTGCCAGCAGCTTAGTGGGAGGGGGCACAGATACGCAGTATTTT; CDR3: CASSLVGGGTDTQYF
J: TRBJ2-3; V: TRBV27; size: few; D: TRBD1; DNA: TGTGCCAGCAGAAGCCGGGACAGGGGGGTTCTAACCACAGATACGCAGTATTTT; CDR3: CASRSRDRGVLTTDTQYF
J: TRBJ2-7; V: TRBV9; size: -; D: -; DNA: TGTGCCAGCAGCGTAGGAACAGTCTCCTACGAGCAGTACTTC; CDR3: CASSVGTVSYEQYF
J: TRBJ2-7; V: TRBV19; size: -; D: TRBD2; DNA: TGTGCCAGTAGTATCGGGTCTAGCGGCCGGGCCTACGAGCAGTACTTC; CDR3: CASSIGSSGRAYEQYF
J: TRBJ2-7; V: TRBV27; size: -; D: TRBD1; DNA: TGTGCCAGCAGTCCTACCGGGACAGCCGGTTACGAGCAGTACTTC; CDR3: CASSPTGTAGYEQYF
J: TRBJ2-1; V: TRBV10-1; size: -; D: -; DNA: TGCGCCACCAGAGGGCCCGGACAGACAGAGCAGTTCTTC; CDR3: CATRGPGQTEQFF
J: TRBJ2-7; V: TRBV18; size: -; D: TRBD1; DNA: TGTGCCAGCTCACCTTCCGTCGGACAGGGCAAGCAGTACTTC; CDR3: CASSPSVGQGKQYF
J: TRBJ1-2; V: TRBV6-6; size: -; D: TRBD1; DNA: TGTGCCAGCAGATCCGGACAGGGCGGCTATGGCTACACCTTC; CDR3: CASRSGQGGYGYTF
J: TRBJ2-6; V: TRBV19; size: -; D: -; DNA: TGTGCCAGTGCTGGCGGGGTTGGGGCCAACGTCCTGACTTTC; CDR3: CASAGGVGANVLTF
J: TRBJ2-6; V: TRBV5-6; size: -; D: -; DNA: TGTGCCAGCAGCTTTGAGGCTCTTGGGGCCAACGTCCTGACTTTC; CDR3: CASSFEALGANVLTF
J: TRBJ1-3; V: TRBV6-5; size: -; D: TRBD1; DNA: TGTGCCAGCAGAGACACAGGGGCGTATGGAAACACCATATATTTT; CDR3: CASRDTGAYGNTIYF
J: TRBJ1-1; V: TRBV7-6; size: -; D: -; DNA: TGTGCCAGCAGACCCCTCCGGGTGAACACTGAAGCTTTCTTT; CDR3: CASRPLRVNTEAFF
J: TRBJ2-1; V: TRBV6-5; size: once; D: -; DNA: TGTGCCAGCAGTTACTTCAGCGGGCACGGGAATGAGCAGTTCTTC; CDR3: CASSYFSGHGNEQFF
J: TRBJ2-7; V: TRBV3-1/TRBV3-2; size: -; D: -; DNA: TGTGCCAGCAGCCGGACACCAGACTACGAGCAGTACTTC; CDR3: CASSRTPDYEQYF
J: TRBJ1-2; V: TRBV2; size: -; D: -; DNA: TGTGCCAGCAGTGTTATGGCAGGGTCGGGCTACACCTTC; CDR3: CASSVMAGSGYTF
J: TRBJ2-7; V: TRBV7-2; size: -; D: TRBD2; DNA: TGTGCCAGCAGCTTAGCAAGGGCTAGCGGGAGCTACGAGCAGTACTTC; CDR3: CASSLARASGSYEQYF
J: TRBJ2-3; V: TRBV9; size: -; D: -; DNA: TGTGCCAGCAGCTCCCTCTCCGGCACAGATACGCAGTATTTT; CDR3: CASSSLSGTDTQYF
J: TRBJ1-2; V: TRBV18; size: -; D: -; DNA: TGTGCCAGCTCAGGACTGGGAGCGGCGGTCTATGGCTACACCTTC; CDR3: CASSGLGAAVYGYTF
J: TRBJ2-7; V: TRBV6-5; size: -; D: -; DNA: TGTGCCAGCAGTTACTCTCGGCGGAGCTCCTACGAGCAGTACTTC; CDR3: CASSYSRRSSYEQYF
J: TRBJ2-5; V: TRBV4-2; size: once; D: TRBD2; DNA: TGTGCCAGCAGCCAAGAAGCCCAGCGGGAGGCCCAGTACTTC; CDR3: CASSQEAQREAQYF
J: TRBJ1-3; V: TRBV27; size: -; D: -; DNA: TGTGCCAGCAGCCAGGAGGCTGGAAACACCATATATTTT; CDR3: CASSQEAGNTIYF
J: TRBJ1-4; V: TRBV4-2; size: once; D: TRBD1; DNA: TGTGCCAGCAGGGGGGACAGGGAAAGGGGTGAAAAACTGTTTTTT; CDR3: CASRGDRERGEKLFF
J: TRBJ2-2; V: TRBV27; size: -; D: -; DNA: TGTGCCAGCAGTCCATACCCGGCAGGCCAGAACACCGGGGAGCTGTTTTTT; CDR3: CASSPYPAGQNTGELFF
J: TRBJ1-5; V: TRBV28; size: few; D: -; DNA: TGTGCCAGCAGTTTATACCAGAATCAGCCCCAGCATTTT; CDR3: CASSLYQNQPQHF
J: TRBJ2-7; V: TRBV4-1; size: -; D: -; DNA: TGCGCCAGCAGCCTCCTAAAGGGTCCTAGCCGCGAGCAGTACTTC; CDR3: CASSLLKGPSREQYF
J: TRBJ2-7; V: TRBV10-3; size: -; D: TRBD1; DNA: TGTGCCATCAGAGATACCACAGGGGGCAGTCAGTACTTC; CDR3: CAIRDTTGGSQYF
J: TRBJ2-1; V: TRBV12-5; size: -; D: -; DNA: TGTGCTAGTGGTTTGCTCCCAGATTACAATGAGCAGTTCTTC; CDR3: CASGLLPDYNEQFF
J: TRBJ2-1; V: TRBV7-2; size: few; D: -; DNA: TGTGCCAGCAGCTTAGAAATATGGCCAGCGGCCCACAATGAGCAGTTCTTC; CDR3: CASSLEIWPAAHNEQFF
J: TRBJ2-2; V: TRBV2; size: -; D: -; DNA: TGTGCCAGCAGCGGGACAATTGGCACCGGGGAGCTGTTTTTT; CDR3: CASSGTIGTGELFF
J: TRBJ2-7; V: TRBV30; size: -; D: -; DNA: TGTGCCTGGAGTGGCGGGACAGTTCAAATAGGCGAGCAGTACTTC; CDR3: CAWSGGTVQIGEQYF
J: TRBJ1-5; V: TRBV30; size: -; D: -; DNA: TGTGCCTGGACCGTCAAGGGGGGGGCTCAGCCCCAGCATTTT; CDR3: CAWTVKGGAQPQHF
J: TRBJ2-5; V: TRBV6-6; size: -; D: -; DNA: TGTGCCAGCAGTTTCACCGGGTTTTCCGGCGAGACCCAGTACTTC; CDR3: CASSFTGFSGETQYF
J: TRBJ1-2; V: TRBV7-3; size: -; D: -; DNA: TGTGCCAGCAGCTTACTAGGGGGAAACTATGGCTACACCTTC; CDR3: CASSLLGGNYGYTF
J: TRBJ1-4; V: TRBV4-1; size: -; D: TRBD1; DNA: TGCGCCAGCAGCCTCGTTGGGACAGTGAATGAAAAACTGTTTTTT; CDR3: CASSLVGTVNEKLFF
J: TRBJ1-3; V: TRBV7-6; size: few; D: TRBD1; DNA: TGTGCCAGCAGCCAAACGGCGGGACAGGGGGCTATAAACACCATATATTTT; CDR3: CASSQTAGQGAINTIYF
J: TRBJ2-3; V: TRBV19; size: -; D: -; DNA: TGTGCCAGTAGTCCGTCCGACGGACAGCGCAGGGATACGCAGTATTTT; CDR3: CASSPSDGQRRDTQYF